This T cell receptor beta chain was recorded in a study of pediatric ulcerative colitis. The rectum was sampled with one to two pinch biopsies at colonoscopy. The CDR3 is 16 residues long. With V trimmed by 0 bases and J by 3 bases, 5 bases remained unmatched. Germline assignment: CDR1 LGHNA and CDR2 YSLEER. The protocol was immunoSEQ multiplex PCR, while the TCRdb copy is restricted to in-frame clones and leaves out a portion. The table lists around 18,000 clones, approximately 73% of them singletons. This chain joins TRBV4-3 and TRBJ2-7; TRBD2 agrees at 10 bases. This clonotype was sampled from a boy aged 5 to 17 with moderate ulcerative colitis. Sequences were obtained from gut tissue. The CDR3 is CASSQDFSGRLYEQYF. The CDR3 DNA is TGCGCCAGCAGCCAAGACTTTAGCGGGAGGCTCTACGAGCAGTACTTC.